The present entry profiles one T cell receptor beta chain with its context. Its antigen has not been determined. No much larger clone exists at a distance of one base, and base qualities are not known. TCRbeta CDR3 regions were amplified from genomic DNA using the immunoSEQ Assay, a bias-controlled multiplex PCR. On the study's bioinformatics: Within the assay, amplification of reference gene primers was used to estimate how many nucleated cells each sample contained. To quantify the absolute abundance of each unique TCRbeta CDR3 rearrangement, sequence reads were collapsed and filtered. For each sample, productive Simpson clonality was calculated by taking the square root of Simpson's diversity index across productive rearrangements. Sourced from immuneACCESS, this table was stored by TCRdb with only in-frame sequences that have V and J called. A share of the clones is absent; for the studies checked, an unresolved V gene accounts for under half, and the remainder has no known explanation. Clonal size and the V and J genes are those of that table, whereas D and trimming came from the DNA. Recorded for this sample are approximately 200,000 clones; 70% to 90% of them occurred a single time. Of the sample, around 1.5% falls within the top ten clones.

The entry originates in a study of blood T cell repertoires in COVID-19 (dated by TCRdb to the early 2020s). Study-wide context: Samples from collaborators originated in the United States, Italy and Spain and spanned both the acute and convalescent phases of COVID-19. HLA class I and class II types, where available, came from metadata supplied by the sample provider rather than from assay-based typing. The material from the prospective study consisted of cDNA or gDNA derived from T cells, B-cell-depleted T cells, or PBMCs. The sample metadata nearly always contained a de-identified subject ID, COVID-19 status, age in years and sex. Samples came from the ongoing ImmuneRACE study (first 160 participants) plus 1,254 subjects from 6 global collaborators. Deeply sampled blood TCRbeta repertoires from subjects exposed to, actively infected with, or recovered from COVID-19 were included in the dataset. The repertoires were made available in a free public database intended to serve as a resource for research on the immune response to SARS-CoV-2.

The investigation overall reported the following: The amount of clinical and demographic metadata varied by source and participant and was provided uncurated.

Whole blood was collected in K2EDTA tubes by collaborating institutions according to the institutions' own protocols. Collaborator samples were shipped for TCRbeta analysis as frozen whole blood, isolated PBMCs, or DNA extracted from either sample type. Sequences MDHEN (CDR1) and SYDVKM (CDR2) are obtained from the germline V gene. V was cut back by 6 bases and J by 6 bases, leaving a gap of 18 bases between them. From cysteine to phenylalanine, the CDR3 is 14 amino acids long. Solely the CDR3 DNA is kept, with 42 bases framed from the first base. The chain is encoded by TRBV28 joined to TRBJ2-7, and possibly TRBD1, on 6 matching bases. Source material: peripheral blood. The source is a man aged 18 to 30 with active or convalescent COVID-19. The bases read TGTGCCAGCAGAATTCCGGGACAATGGGGCGAGCAGTACTTC. Its protein reads: CASRIPGQWGEQYF.